This record covers a single T cell receptor beta chain. Its specific antigen is unknown. There are no base qualities to consult, and no much larger clone falls within one base. Other nucleotide sequences from this sample produce the same CDR3. The source of the sample is a study of cytomegalovirus exposure and HLA in healthy donors (dated by TCRdb to about 2017). General notes on the study: In an earlier analysis of roughly 500 of the donors, 250 to 350 Gb of sequence data and just under 120 million unique TCR beta sequences from 150 million to 200 million T cells were reported. The study aimed to test whether signatures of past pathogen exposure could be identified by cataloging public T cell receptors. In addition to the first cohort of 650 to 800 subjects, a separate validation cohort of 120 different subjects was used. A later genetic analysis took genome-wide SNP genotypes for about three fifths of the 666 donors and used that subset as a discovery cohort. In a later analysis, previously published TCR beta repertoires from fewer than 750 donors were re-analyzed and high-resolution HLA genotyping was added so that TCR occurrence patterns could be studied. Every discovery cohort repertoire had been produced on one sequencing platform. Roughly 300 gigabases of sequencing data and approximately 92 million unique TCR sequences made up an early release that covered 500 to 700 HLA-typed donors. Both class I and class II loci were covered by HLA typing, at four-digit resolution. High-throughput TCR immunosequencing, statistical association of individual TCRs with disease status, and machine learning were combined to predict cytomegalovirus infection status. Among the roughly 400 genotyped donors, more than 70% belonged to the genetic ancestry cluster associated with self-reported Caucasian donors. The study profiled the T cell repertoires of hundreds of subjects by immunosequencing and related them to cytomegalovirus serostatus. Roughly five DR-DQ haplotypes were handled as single units for association and clustering because linkage in the cohort was strong. The later analysis used no new phenotypic data to find candidate immune exposures, relying instead on TCR beta sequences and their occurrence across donors. An earlier analysis of 500 to 650 of the donors applied high-throughput TCR beta sequencing to assess whether each TCR beta V gene segment acted as functional or pseudogenic. Donor age, sex, ethnicity and CMV serostatus were collected together with the repertoire data. Typing coverage varied by locus: roughly 620-640 donors for A, B, C, DRB1 and DQB1; around 560 for DQA1; around 570 for DPA1; around 490 for DPB1. Among some 400 genotyped donors of the cohort, an average of around 220,000 unique TCR beta nucleotide sequences was sequenced per donor, of which about 18% were non-productive.

In total, roughly 670 healthy bone marrow donors made up the cohort. Cohort members were all nominally healthy when sampled, although unrecorded immune exposures were likely present. The donor was CMV seropositive and was included in the group of 250 to 350 seropositive cohort members. Every donor gave a peripheral blood sample, and the peripheral blood mononuclear cells from that sample were used for TCR beta sequencing. Genomic DNA was extracted from the blood cell samples with the Qiagen DNeasy Blood Extraction Kit. What the research found in general, with its limitations: Strong co-occurrence of HLA alleles, especially DR and DQ, made assigning TCR associations to individual alleles difficult. According to a later analysis, most CMV-associated TCR beta chains appeared to be HLA-restricted, and the HLA associations seemed to be driven largely by CMV exposure. The presence/absence analyses assumed that sequencing depth was roughly uniform across donors, and that assumption may not be true. An earlier analysis of approximately 570 of the donors showed that most TCR beta V segments appeared in productive rearrangements either about 87% or about 30% of the time, which broadly matched IMGT annotations. A cluster of highly shared sequence variants was judged likely to be a technical artifact of the sequencing pipeline. In a later analysis, HLA-associated TCR beta chains showed more clonal expansion and lower generation probabilities than non-associated chains that were equally common. According to a later analysis, TCR association rates differed among HLA loci, with DRB1 alleles showing the most associated TCRs and HLA-C alleles showing the fewest. This cohort had only TCR beta chains sequenced, and the lack of alpha or paired-chain data limited which features could be detected. Compared with the roughly 600-donor mean, donors in an Asian-associated ancestry cluster had fewer N-insertions in productive TCRs, according to a later genetic analysis. Cytomegalovirus status was reported to be diagnosed by the classifier with high specificity and sensitivity in both the original and validation cohorts. Most TCR sequences were seen in very few donors, while some public TCRs were found in many individuals. A later analysis reported that several top co-occurrence clusters appeared linked to parvovirus B19, influenza, CMV and Epstein-Barr virus. Correlated functional status among segregating V segments might reflect linkage disequilibrium, but an unknown experimental factor could not be ruled out. A later genetic analysis associated a missense DCLRE1C variant with V-gene and J-gene trimming of TCR beta chains, and an independent cohort replicated the association. The authors suggested that the approach could potentially be extended to other disease states and immunological phenotypes. Because some donors lacked HLA typing at each locus, the association tests relied only on the typed subset. The 87-base-pair reads could not distinguish some IMGT-functional V segments, including TRBV6-2 and TRBV6-3, so those segments were excluded. The earlier analysis of 587 of the donors excluded roughly 17 rarely observed V segments, including chromosome 9 orphons, because counts were too low. In a later analysis, some 17,000 TCR beta sequences were associated with specific HLA alleles at a false discovery rate of 0.05. Three of the identified cytomegalovirus-associated TCR beta chains were confirmed in vitro to be specific for cytomegalovirus antigens. In the study, 164 TCR beta chains were listed as associated with cytomegalovirus. For the cohort, immune exposure information was limited to CMV serostatus. A further reported finding was that TCR beta sequences accurately predicted the HLA-A and HLA-B alleles for most subjects in the first cohort.

The library was made by the immunoSEQ multiplex PCR assay. For the multiplex PCR, a mixture combining 60 forward primers for TCR Vbeta segments and 13 reverse primers for TCR Jbeta segments was used. Amplification of the CDR3 region of rearranged TCR beta genes was performed with a multiplex PCR assay on genomic DNA. On the Illumina HiSeq System, the amplified TCR beta libraries were sequenced as 87-base-pair reads. Under the source paper's analysis protocol: A later analysis tallied roughly 76 million unique TCR beta chains across the 640 or so repertoires, and about 10 million of those chains were shared by two or more donors. To remove PCR and sequencing errors, raw reads were error-corrected and collapsed into unique sequences using a nearest-neighbor algorithm that merged closely related sequences. Alignment of CDR3 sequences to IMGT reference sequences was used to assign V, D and J gene segments. Each retained sequence needed at least a six-nucleotide match to both a V gene segment and a J gene segment. A rearrangement counted as productive if the CDR3 had no stop codons and remained in frame with V and J, and every other rearrangement counted as non-productive. CDR3 was defined by IMGT convention, running from the second conserved V-encoded cysteine to the conserved J-encoded phenylalanine. The earlier analysis of 500 to 650 of the donors excluded any sequence lacking an unambiguous match to a single V gene segment. An earlier analysis of approximately 590 of the donors called V segments functional above 56.7% productive rearrangements and segregating when the between-donor standard deviation exceeded 5%. A statistical classification framework was developed to diagnose cytomegalovirus status using the catalog of TCR beta chain sequences. V and J gene assignment, in a later analysis, came from comparing TCR nucleotide sequences with IMGT/GENE-DB human TR gene sequences. Using the TCRdist pipeline, a later analysis assigned CDR3 sequences along with most-parsimonious VDJ recombination scenarios. In a later analysis, each TCR beta chain was defined by its CDR3 amino acid sequence together with its V-gene family, and reads without a unique V-gene family were excluded. To address suspected cross-contamination and a sequencing artifact, a later analysis removed roughly 640 highly shared, low-generation-probability nucleotide sequences. In a later analysis, a clonal expansion index for each public chain was calculated from normalized within-repertoire ranks of inferred template counts. In a later analysis, generation probabilities were computed using a VDJ recombination model fitted to out-of-frame rearrangements, and the results were checked against IGoR. In a later analysis, TCR-TCR, TCR-HLA and TCR-CMV co-occurrence was scored with hypergeometric tests, and a repertoire-size bias correction was applied to TCR pairs. A later analysis estimated false discovery rates by permuting HLA or CMV assignments 20 times. In a later analysis, co-occurring TCRs were grouped using DBSCAN, with TCRdist sequence similarity added in when clustering inside HLA-allele-positive subsets. Co-occurrence clustering excluded repertoires with fewer than 30,000 or more than 120,000 public chains, plus five with anomalous nucleotide sharing. This immuneACCESS table, as held by TCRdb, lists in-frame sequences with V and J called but not all clones. Of the missing ones, under half trace to an unresolved V gene in checked studies; the others have no known cause. The DNA gave D and trimming, while V, J and clone size come from that table. The table for this sample lists under 200,000 clones; over 80% of them were counted only once. In total, the top ten clones hold about 6.3% of the sample.

The V and J ends are trimmed by 5 bases and 5 bases, leaving 15 bases between them. CDR1 and CDR2 were assigned from the germline V gene (reference sequence) as LNHNV and YYDKDF. Inclusive of the bounding cysteine and phenylalanine, the CDR3 is 15 residues long. Of the read, only the CDR3 DNA is kept; its 45 bases are in frame from base 1. The sequenced sample was PBMCs. Rearrangement joined TRBV15 to TRBJ1-4; the D gene remains uncertain. The clonotype originates from a male donor in good health and CMV-seropositive. The DNA reads TGTGCCACCAGCCTTCCTTCGGGAGGGAATGAAAAACTGTTTTTT. Its coded protein is CATSLPSGGNEKLFF.